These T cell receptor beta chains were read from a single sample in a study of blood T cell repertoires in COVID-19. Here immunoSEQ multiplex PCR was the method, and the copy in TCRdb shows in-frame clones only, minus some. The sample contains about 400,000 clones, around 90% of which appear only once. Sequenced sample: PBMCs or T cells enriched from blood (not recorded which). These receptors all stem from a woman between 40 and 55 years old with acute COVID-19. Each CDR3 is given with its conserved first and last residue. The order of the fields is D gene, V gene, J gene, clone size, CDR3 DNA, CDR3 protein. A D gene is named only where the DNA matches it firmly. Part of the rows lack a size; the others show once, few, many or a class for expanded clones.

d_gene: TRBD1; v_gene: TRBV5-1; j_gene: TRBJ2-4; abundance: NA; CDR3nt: TGCGCCAGCAGGCTTGGGACAGGGCCGGACATTCAGTACTTC; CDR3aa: CASRLGTGPDIQYF
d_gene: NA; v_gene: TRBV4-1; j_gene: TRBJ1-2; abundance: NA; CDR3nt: TGCGCCAGCAGCCAAGGGGGACACTCTATTTCTAACTATGGCTACACCTTC; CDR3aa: CASSQGGHSISNYGYTF
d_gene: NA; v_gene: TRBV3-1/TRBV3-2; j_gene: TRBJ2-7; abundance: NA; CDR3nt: TGTGCCAGCAGCCAAATAGCGGCCAGCTCCTACGAGCAGTACTTC; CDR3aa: CASSQIAASSYEQYF
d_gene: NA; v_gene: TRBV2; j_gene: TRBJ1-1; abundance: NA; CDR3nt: TGTGCCAGCAGAACACAGGGCATGAACACTGAAGCTTTCTTT; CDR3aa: CASRTQGMNTEAFF
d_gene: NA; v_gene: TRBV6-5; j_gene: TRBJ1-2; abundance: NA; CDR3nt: TGTGCCAGCAGTACTCGTTATGGCTACACCTTC; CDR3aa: CASSTRYGYTF
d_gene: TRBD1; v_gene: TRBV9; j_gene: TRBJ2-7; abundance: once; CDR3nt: TGTGCCAGCAGCGTCCACGGGACAGGGGACGAGCAGTACTTC; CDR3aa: CASSVHGTGDEQYF
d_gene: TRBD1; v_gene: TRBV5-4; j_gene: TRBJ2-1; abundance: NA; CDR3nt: TGTGCCAGCAGCCTGGGACAGTACTACAATGAGCAGTTCTTC; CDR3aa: CASSLGQYYNEQFF
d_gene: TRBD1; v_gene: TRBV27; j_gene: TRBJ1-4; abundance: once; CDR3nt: TGTGCCAGCAGGGGGACAGCAAAGGGTGAAAAACTGTTTTTT; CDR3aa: CASRGTAKGEKLFF
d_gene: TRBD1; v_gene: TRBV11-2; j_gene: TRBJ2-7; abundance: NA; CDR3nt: TGTGCCAGCAGCGCACACAGGGGCCTTTGGGAGCAGTACTTC; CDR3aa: CASSAHRGLWEQYF
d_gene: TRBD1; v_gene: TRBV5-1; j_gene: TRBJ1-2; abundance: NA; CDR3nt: TGCGCCAGCAGCCAAGGACAGGGCGACTATGGCTACACCTTC; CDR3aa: CASSQGQGDYGYTF
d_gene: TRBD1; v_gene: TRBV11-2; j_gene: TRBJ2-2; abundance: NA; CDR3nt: TGTGCCAGCAGCGGAGGACAGGGTGGCACCGGGGAGCTGTTTTTT; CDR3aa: CASSGGQGGTGELFF
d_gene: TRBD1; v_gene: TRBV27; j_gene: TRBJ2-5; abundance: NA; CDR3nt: TGTGCCAGCAGTTTATCGAGGCAGGGGGCTAGGGGGACCCAGTACTTC; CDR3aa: CASSLSRQGARGTQYF
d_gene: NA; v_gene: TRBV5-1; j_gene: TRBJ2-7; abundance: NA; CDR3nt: TGCGCCAGCAGCTTGTCACAGGGTTCCTACGAGCAGTACTTC; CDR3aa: CASSLSQGSYEQYF
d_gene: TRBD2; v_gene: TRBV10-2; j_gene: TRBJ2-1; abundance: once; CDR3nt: TGCGCCACCAGGGGCGGGGGGCCTTACAATGAGCAGTTCTTC; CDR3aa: CATRGGGPYNEQFF
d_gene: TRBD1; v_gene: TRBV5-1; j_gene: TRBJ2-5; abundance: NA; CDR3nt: TGCGCCAGCAGCTTCTCCGGGACAGGGGGCGGAGAGACCCAGTACTTC; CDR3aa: CASSFSGTGGGETQYF
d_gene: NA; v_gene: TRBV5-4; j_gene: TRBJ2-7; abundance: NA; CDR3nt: TGTGCCAGCAGCCCCCAGCGAACCTCCTACGAGCAGTACTTC; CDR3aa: CASSPQRTSYEQYF
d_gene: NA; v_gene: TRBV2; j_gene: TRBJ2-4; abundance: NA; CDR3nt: TGTGCCAGCAGTGAGCGGAGCATTCAGTACTTC; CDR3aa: CASSERSIQYF
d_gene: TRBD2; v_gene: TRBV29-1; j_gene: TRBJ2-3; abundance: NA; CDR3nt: TGCAGCGGACGCGGAGGACTAGCGACAGATACGCAGTATTTT; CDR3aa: CSGRGGLATDTQYF
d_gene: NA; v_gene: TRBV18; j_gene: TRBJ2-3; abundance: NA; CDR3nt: TGTGCCAGCTCACTGGGGCTAGATGCAGATACGCAGTATTTT; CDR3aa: CASSLGLDADTQYF
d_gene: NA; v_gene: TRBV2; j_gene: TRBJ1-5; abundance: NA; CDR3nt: TGTGCCAGCAGTGCCGCCAGGGGCAATCAGCCCCAGCATTTT; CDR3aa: CASSAARGNQPQHF
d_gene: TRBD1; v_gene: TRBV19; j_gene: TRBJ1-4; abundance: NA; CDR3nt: TGTGCCAGCCGATTCAATCCGGGACAGATTAATGAAAAACTGTTTTTT; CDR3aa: CASRFNPGQINEKLFF
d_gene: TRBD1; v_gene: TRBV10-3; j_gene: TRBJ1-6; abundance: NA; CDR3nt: TGTGCCATCAGTAGGACAGGAGGGGATTCACCCCTCCACTTT; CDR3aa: CAISRTGGDSPLHF